One sample yielded the 12 T cell receptor beta chains listed below, sequenced in a study of cytomegalovirus exposure and HLA in healthy donors. TCRdb's table, derived via immunoSEQ multiplex PCR, lists solely in-frame clones and lacks some. The sample lists 150,000 or so clones, 86% occurring once. The sequenced sample consisted of PBMCs. The source of these receptors is a human donor in good health.

The chain is built from TRBV7-9 and TRBJ1-4, with D uncertain. V dropped 1 base and J dropped 3 bases, with 12 bases sitting between them. CDR3 length equals 16 residues. The germline CDR1 and CDR2 sequences are SEHNR and FQNEAQ (reference sequence). CDR3 loop: CASSLVQWISNEKLFF. CDR3 DNA: TGTGCCAGCAGCTTAGTACAGTGGATTTCTAATGAAAAACTGTTTTTT.

This clone was observed a handful of times. The V gene is TRBV5-1, the J gene TRBJ2-1; 11 bases are shared with TRBD2. Germline CDR1 and CDR2: SGHRS and YFSETQ. The junction had 10 bases not matched to a gene; V was cut back by 0 bases and J by 5 bases. The CDR3 contains 18 residues. The CDR3 is CASSLEFVGLAVNNEQFF. The CDR3 region has the DNA TGCGCCAGCAGCTTGGAATTCGTGGGACTAGCGGTAAACAATGAGCAGTTCTTC.

The count of this clone is one. The chain joins TRBV6-5 to TRBJ2-7, with TRBD2 matching 7 bases. This CDR3 is built from 15 residues. Germline CDR1 and CDR2: MNHEY and SVGAGI. V lost 7 bases, J lost 0 bases, and 9 bases stayed unmatched. CDR3 protein: CASKPPGGSSYEQYF. The CDR3 bases are TGTGCCAGCAAACCGCCGGGGGGTTCCTCCTACGAGCAGTACTTC.

V and J are TRBV5-1 and TRBJ1-3; no definite D call. The CDR3 sequence is 16 residues long. V lost 4 bases and J 0 bases, leaving 14 bases between the germline ends. From germline, CDR1 is SGHRS and CDR2 YFSETQ. CDR3 loop: CASSAEGTNSGNTIYF. The CDR3 DNA reads as TGCGCCAGCAGCGCTGAGGGAACTAACTCTGGAAACACCATATATTTT.

The chain links TRBV10-3 to TRBJ2-1; 15 nucleotides line up with TRBD2. Germline V lookup: CDR1 ENHRY, CDR2 SYGVKD. After removal of 10 bases from V and 0 bases from J, the junction contained 13 bases not matched to a gene. CDR3 length: 19 residues. CDR3 nucleotides: TGTGCCACCGGCCCGGGACTAGCGGGGGGATCGAGCTCCTACAATGAGCAGTTCTTC. Translating it yields CATGPGLAGGSSSYNEQFF.

This chain connects TRBV15 to TRBJ1-3; 9 bases are a match to TRBD1. The CDR3 has 17 residues. Germline lookup yields CDR1 LNHNV and CDR2 YYDKDF (reference sequence). V lost 5 bases to trimming and J lost 1 base; unmatched junction nucleotides: 9. The CDR3 DNA follows: TGTGCCACCAGCTCCCGCTCGACAGGGGGGTCTGGAAACACCATATATTTT. It yields the protein CATSSRSTGGSGNTIYF.

This clone was picked up one time. The V and J genes are TRBV7-2 and TRBJ1-2, with TRBD1 matching 8 bases. CDR3 length equals 18 residues. Germline-derived CDR1 and CDR2 are SGHTA and FQGNSA. V shed 1 base, J shed 0 bases, and the junction held 10 bases outside the gene matches. CDR3 bases: TGTGCCAGCAGCTTAGGTAGACAGGGGTTCGGGGCTAACTATGGCTACACCTTC. Protein: CASSLGRQGFGANYGYTF.

The chain has TRBV4-1 and TRBJ1-2; perhaps TRBD1 as D (6 bases). The V end lost 3 bases, the J end lost 7 bases, and 27 bases lay between the germline ends. The CDR3 extends over 18 amino acids. Germline CDR1 MGHRA, CDR2 YSYEKL. The CDR3 region is CASSHEPPGHQRGFGYTF. The CDR3 bases are TGCGCCAGCAGCCACGAACCGCCGGGACACCAAAGGGGTTTTGGCTACACCTTC.

This clone occurred a few times. The chain is built from TRBV28 and TRBJ1-2, with TRBD1 identical over 7 bases. V lost 6 bases, J lost 5 bases, and 12 bases stayed unmatched. The germline V gene has CDR1 MDHEN and CDR2 SYDVKM. The CDR3 contains 15 residues. CDR3 DNA: TGTGCCAGCAGCCAGGGGGTCAGCACATCTTATGGCTACACCTTC. This translates into CASSQGVSTSYGYTF.

This clone appeared once. V gene TRBV30 combines with J gene TRBJ1-1; D may be TRBD1 (5 bases). The CDR3 is 14 residues long. Germline V CDR1 and CDR2: GTSNPN, SVGIG (reference sequence). V dropped 3 bases and J dropped 4 bases, with 15 bases sitting between them. In nucleotides, the CDR3 is TGTGCCTGGAGCAAGGGGCCGGGGGGCACTGAAGCTTTCTTT. It specifies CAWSKGPGGTEAFF.

The chain combines TRBV5-1 with TRBJ2-5, with 11 bases that match TRBD1. CDR3 size: 19 residues. Germline CDR1 is SGHRS and CDR2 is YFSETQ. The V and J ends lost 0 bases and 4 bases, in that order; junction bases with no gene match: 14. CDR3 in amino acids: CASSLDAGLDRGRRETQYF. The CDR3 nucleotides are TGCGCCAGCAGCTTGGACGCGGGCCTGGACAGGGGGCGCCGAGAGACCCAGTACTTC.

This clone has a single count. The rearrangement joins TRBV27 to TRBJ1-5; 8 bases align to TRBD1. This CDR3 comprises 15 residues. Trimming at V came to 6 bases and at J to 0 bases, leaving 4 bases not matched to a gene. Germline V gene sequence: CDR1 MNHEY, CDR2 SMNVEV (reference sequence). CDR3 region: CASRTGVNSNQPQHF. In DNA form, the CDR3 reads TGTGCCAGCAGGACAGGGGTCAATAGCAATCAGCCCCAGCATTTT.